These 25 T cell receptor beta chains originate from one sample sequenced in a study of blood T cell repertoires in COVID-19. The method was immunoSEQ multiplex PCR; TCRdb's version includes in-frame clones alone and lacks a portion of them. The sample lists 85,000 to 110,000 clones; around nine tenths were seen once. Sample: peripheral blood. Source of these receptors: a man aged 45-65 years in a cohort sampled during active COVID-19.

The J gene is TRBJ2-1, the V gene TRBV29-1, with TRBD1 matching 7 bases. The germline CDR1 and CDR2 sequences are SQVTM and ANQGSEA. This CDR3 has 16 amino acids. V gave up 7 bases and J gave up 7 bases; unmatched junction bases: 19. CDR3 loop: CSARRGGRLGANEQFF. Here the CDR3 DNA reads TGCAGCGCCCGAAGAGGGGGCCGCCTAGGGGCAAATGAGCAGTTCTTC.

V gene TRBV4-3 combines with J gene TRBJ2-5, with a weak D call TRBD2 (7 bases). Looked up from germline, CDR1 is LGHNA and CDR2 is YSLEER. The V gene lost 0 bases and the J gene lost 4 bases, with 12 bases spanning the gap. This CDR3 region has 15 residues. The CDR3 bases are TGCGCCAGCAGCCAAGATAGGGGGGGGAGAGAGACCCAGTACTTC. Translating it yields CASSQDRGGRETQYF.

The genes are TRBV21-1 and TRBJ1-4; TRBD1 is the table's D call and was not checked against the DNA. TRBV21-1 is given as a pseudogene. The CDR3 sequence is 16 residues long. The CDR3 protein is CASSTSHSATNEKLFF. In nucleotides, the CDR3 is TGTGCCAGCAGCACCTCCCACAGTGCAACTAATGAAAAACTGTTTTTT.

The rearrangement joins TRBV12-3 or TRBV12-4 to TRBJ2-5; no clear D. Trimming pared 6 bases from V and 4 bases from J, leaving 12 bases between. The CDR3 is made up of 13 amino acids. The CDR3 DNA follows: TGTGCCAGCAGCTCTCGCGCGCTAGAGACCCAGTACTTC. Its translation: CASSSRALETQYF.

This clone came up a few times. V gene TRBV5-1 combines with J gene TRBJ2-5, with 9 bases lining up with TRBD2. CDR1 is SGHRS and CDR2 is YFSETQ in the germline V gene. V gave up 3 bases and J gave up 2 bases; unmatched junction bases: 5. The CDR3 contains 15 residues. The CDR3 loop reads CASSSLAGGQETQYF. CDR3 nucleotide sequence: TGCGCCAGCAGCTCCCTGGCGGGGGGGCAAGAGACCCAGTACTTC. The full variable domain, completed using reference TRBV5-1 and TRBJ2-5, is KAGVTQTPRYLIKTRGQQVTLSCSPISGHRSVSWYQQTPGQGLQFLFEYFSETQRNKGNFPGRFSGRQFSNSRSEMNVSTLELGDSALYLCASSSLAGGQETQYFGPGTRLLVL.

The V and J genes are TRBV19 and TRBJ1-3; the D gene is possibly TRBD1 (5 bases). The germline V gene has CDR1 LNHDA and CDR2 SQIVND (reference sequence). The V and J ends lost 5 bases and 2 bases respectively, with 10 bases between them. The CDR3 loop spans 14 amino acids. In nucleotides, the CDR3 is TGTGCCAGTAGTGGTGGCAGGGCTGGAAACACCATATATTTT. Encoded protein: CASSGGRAGNTIYF. Supplemented by reference TRBV19 and TRBJ1-3, the full variable domain reads DGGITQSPKYLFRKEGQNVTLSCEQNLNHDAMYWYRQDPGQGLRLIYYSQIVNDFQKGDIAEGYSVSREKKESFPLTVTSAQKNPTAFYLCASSGGRAGNTIYFGEGSWLTVV.

The gene calls are TRBV6-5 and TRBJ2-7; 9 bases match TRBD1. The CDR3 loop spans 14 amino acids. Trimming at V came to 6 bases and at J to 6 bases, leaving 9 bases not matched to a gene. Germline CDR1 and CDR2: MNHEY and SVGAGI. The CDR3 region is CASSKNRGRREQYV. The CDR3 DNA follows: TGTGCCAGCAGCAAAAACAGGGGGCGCCGCGAGCAGTACGTC.

This clone was counted between two and nine times. The CDR3 DNA reads TGTGCCAGCAGCTTAAGCCCGGGACAGAACTACGAGCAGTACGTC. Translation gives CASSLSPGQNYEQYV. This chain uses TRBV5-8 with TRBJ2-7; 7 bases are shared with TRBD1. CDR1 SGHTS and CDR2 YDEGEE come from the germline V gene. V lost 2 bases and J lost 3; bases outside the gene matches: 8. The CDR3 consists of 15 residues.

V gene TRBV11-2 combines with J gene TRBJ2-1; 7 bases agree with TRBD1. The CDR3 consists of 16 residues. Looked up from germline, CDR1 is SGHAT and CDR2 is FQNNGV. The junction had 10 bases not matched to a gene; V was cut back by 0 bases and J by 8 bases. This chain's CDR3 is CASSLETGAQRDEQFF. CDR3 sequence (DNA): TGTGCCAGCAGCTTAGAAACAGGGGCGCAAAGGGATGAGCAGTTCTTC.

The chain uses TRBV3-1 (or the pseudogene TRBV3-2) and TRBJ2-5; TRBD2 matches 7 bases. The CDR3 spans 16 residues. In germline, CDR1 is LGHDT, CDR2 YNNKEL (reference sequence). Unmatched junction bases numbered 12, after V lost 6 bases and J lost 2 bases. The CDR3 sequence: CASRPKVWGGQETQYF. DNA of the CDR3: TGTGCCAGCAGGCCGAAAGTATGGGGGGGACAAGAGACCCAGTACTTC.

This chain uses TRBV4-1 with TRBJ1-4; 7 bases fit TRBD1. V shed 0 bases and J 0 bases; nucleotides not matched to a gene: 10. Germline V gene data show CDR1 as MGHRA and CDR2 as YSYEKL. The CDR3 extends over 19 amino acids. As DNA, the CDR3 is TGCGCCAGCAGCCAAGACCGGGGACAGAGTACAACAACTAATGAAAAACTGTTTTTT. It codes for CASSQDRGQSTTTNEKLFF.

The chain uses TRBV21-1 and TRBJ2-1; TRBD2 is the table's D call and was not checked against the DNA. TRBV21-1 is deemed a pseudogene. This CDR3 is 16 amino acids long. The CDR3 DNA is TGTGCCAGCAGCAAAGCTGCGGGACTAGCGAATAATGAGCAGTTCTTC. Residues: CASSKAAGLANNEQFF.

The chain combines TRBV6-5 with TRBJ2-1; possible D gene TRBD1, 7 bases. Trimming pared 10 bases from V and 3 bases from J, leaving 13 bases between. There are 13 residues in the CDR3. Per germline, CDR1 MNHEY and CDR2 SVGAGI. This chain's CDR3 is CAIDRDFYNEQFF. In nucleotides, the CDR3 is TGTGCCATAGACAGGGACTTCTACAATGAGCAGTTCTTC.

The chain couples TRBV9 to TRBJ2-3; 8 nucleotides agree with TRBD1. This CDR3 has 16 residues. Trimming at V came to 3 bases and at J to 5 bases, leaving 11 bases not matched to a gene. CDR1 is SGDLS and CDR2 is YYNGEE in the germline V gene. CDR3 amino acids: CASSGHVPGGQDTQYF. The DNA for the CDR3 is TGTGCCAGCAGCGGACACGTCCCAGGGGGCCAAGATACGCAGTATTTT.

J is TRBJ2-5 and V is TRBV3-1 (or the pseudogene TRBV3-2); 12 nucleotides match TRBD2. The CDR3 runs 17 residues. Germline values: CDR1 LGHDT, CDR2 YNNKEL (reference sequence). V shed 5 bases, J shed 2 bases, and the junction held 9 bases outside the gene matches. The CDR3 spells CASSFRTSGKKQETQYF. DNA of the CDR3: TGTGCCAGCAGCTTTAGGACTAGCGGGAAAAAACAAGAGACCCAGTACTTC.

This chain joins TRBV2 and TRBJ2-3, with TRBD2 matching over 9 bases. V lost 6 bases, J lost 2 bases, and 6 bases stayed unmatched. The CDR3 spans 15 residues. Germline values: CDR1 SNHLY, CDR2 FYNNEI. CDR3 residues: CASSVSGGATDTQYF. The CDR3 nucleotides are TGTGCCAGCAGCGTTAGCGGGGGAGCCACAGATACGCAGTATTTT.

This chain joins TRBV19 and TRBJ2-1; 9 bases line up with TRBD1. The junction had 6 bases not matched to a gene; V was cut back by 5 bases and J by 7 bases. Germline-derived CDR1 and CDR2 are LNHDA and SQIVND (reference sequence). The CDR3 is 14 amino acids. CDR3 amino acids: CASSGDRALNEQFF. In DNA, the CDR3 is TGTGCCAGTAGTGGGGACAGGGCTTTAAATGAGCAGTTCTTC. Full variable domain (missing parts from reference TRBV19 and TRBJ2-1): DGGITQSPKYLFRKEGQNVTLSCEQNLNHDAMYWYRQDPGQGLRLIYYSQIVNDFQKGDIAEGYSVSREKKESFPLTVTSAQKNPTAFYLCASSGDRALNEQFFGPGTRLTVL.

The J gene is TRBJ2-2, the V gene TRBV5-1, with TRBD2 matching over 10 bases. Germline CDR1 reads SGHRS; CDR2 reads YFSETQ. The ends lost 5 bases at V and 3 bases at J; junction bases unmatched: 4. This CDR3 spans 15 amino acids. CDR3 region: CASSRTSGDTGELFF. In DNA form, the CDR3 reads TGCGCCAGCAGTCGTACTAGCGGGGACACCGGGGAGCTGTTTTTT. Full variable domain (remainder filled in from reference TRBV5-1 and TRBJ2-2): KAGVTQTPRYLIKTRGQQVTLSCSPISGHRSVSWYQQTPGQGLQFLFEYFSETQRNKGNFPGRFSGRQFSNSRSEMNVSTLELGDSALYLCASSRTSGDTGELFFGEGSRLTVL.

This chain connects TRBV4-3 to TRBJ2-1; TRBD2 aligns across 10 bases. This CDR3 comprises 16 residues. V shed 0 bases, J shed 5 bases, and the junction held 4 bases outside the gene matches. Germline V CDR1 and CDR2: LGHNA, YSLEER. The CDR3 DNA reads as TGCGCCAGCAGCCAAGATAGGAGCGGGGGGGACAATGAGCAGTTCTTC. Amino acid sequence: CASSQDRSGGDNEQFF.

The chain employs TRBV5-6 and TRBJ2-1; 9 positions agree with TRBD1. This CDR3 comprises 17 residues. The V gene's germline CDR1 is SGHDT and CDR2 YYEEEE. The J segment lost 3 bases and the V segment lost 2 bases, leaving 9 bases of the junction unmatched. The CDR3 protein is CASSFLVGTGRYNEQFF. For the CDR3, the DNA is TGTGCCAGCAGCTTCTTAGTCGGGACAGGGCGCTACAATGAGCAGTTCTTC.

This sequence joins TRBV19 and TRBJ2-1, with a tentative D call TRBD1 (6 bases). Per the germline V gene, CDR1 is LNHDA and CDR2 is SQIVND (reference sequence). V lost 5 bases to trimming and J lost 4 bases, with 18 bases between them. This CDR3 is 16 amino acids long. The CDR3 DNA reads TGTGCCAGTAGTTCATCGACAGGTTCTCGGTACAATGAGCAGTTCTTC. Translated: CASSSSTGSRYNEQFF.

The table lists this clone with a few counts. This chain uses TRBV7-2 with TRBJ2-1; a weak D match, TRBD2 (6 bases). The germline V gene has CDR1 SGHTA and CDR2 FQGNSA. This CDR3 is 16 amino acids long. The V gene lost 0 bases and the J gene lost 6 bases, with 15 bases spanning the gap. In DNA form, the CDR3 reads TGTGCCAGCAGCTTAGCTTCTGGCGGGGCCTTCAATGAGCAGTTCTTC. Its protein is CASSLASGGAFNEQFF.

The chain uses TRBV25-1 and TRBJ2-1; TRBD2 is a possible D gene (5 bases). V dropped 6 bases and J dropped 1 base, with 10 bases sitting between them. Germline lookup yields CDR1 MGHDK and CDR2 SYGVNS. This CDR3 spans 14 amino acids. In DNA form, the CDR3 reads TGTGCCAGCAGAGGGAGTAGATCCTACAATGAGCAGTTCTTC. It encodes CASRGSRSYNEQFF.

A single count supports this clone. The genes are TRBV25-1 and TRBJ2-3; no firm D call. The CDR3 covers 14 residues. V lost 3 bases and J lost 4, with 11 bases in between. The germline V gene encodes CDR1 MGHDK and CDR2 SYGVNS. The CDR3 DNA is TGTGCCAGCAGTGAGGAGCATCTGGCAGATACGCAGTATTTT. It translates to CASSEEHLADTQYF. Complete variable domain (other parts from reference TRBV25-1 and TRBJ2-3): EADIYQTPRYLVIGTGKKITLECSQTMGHDKMYWYQQDPGMELHLIHYSYGVNSTEKGDLSSESTVSRIRTEHFPLTLESARPSHTSQYLCASSEEHLADTQYFGPGTRLTVL.

V is TRBV6-5 and J is TRBJ1-2; D is perhaps TRBD1 (5 bases). The germline V and J ends were trimmed by 6 bases and 7 bases, with 12 bases remaining between them. Germline CDR1 MNHEY, CDR2 SVGAGI. The CDR3 covers 12 residues. DNA of the CDR3: TGTGCCAGCAGAACGCGGGGGGGTGGCTACACCTTC. As protein: CASRTRGGGYTF.